Presented here are 11 T cell receptor beta chains from one specimen sequenced in a study of blood T cells in healthy people across ages. A sample-barcoded 5' primer and a J-beta primer mix were used in a second PCR of about 7 to 12 cycles. Each CDR3 protein is one row after TCRdb ran MiXCR on the 5' RACE reads. The sample yields roughly 1.4 million distinct CDR3 sequences, 45% to 70% seen once. The sample consisted of blood. These receptors were collected from a man younger than 30 in good health.

This clonotype appeared a few times. The chain uses TRBV2 and TRBJ2-1; D gene uncertain. V was trimmed by 4 bases and J by 0 bases, leaving 10 bases between them. Germline V CDR1 and CDR2: SNHLY, FYNNEI. The CDR3 runs to 15 residues. Here the CDR3 DNA reads TGTGCCAGCAGTGGTTACGCCGACTCCTACAATGAGCAGTTCTTC. Translation: CASSGYADSYNEQFF.

The chain employs TRBV28 and TRBJ2-1; 7 positions agree with TRBD1. With the DNA end fitting TRBJ2-7 better, the J assignment may be wrong. The CDR3 runs to 18 residues. The V gene's germline CDR1 is MDHEN and CDR2 SYDVKM. CDR3 region: CASSPRIVDRLVTYEQYF. Written as DNA, the CDR3 is TGTGCCAGCAGTCCTCGCATAGTGGACAGGTTGGTTACCTACGAGCAGTACTTC.

This clonotype has just one count. The chain couples TRBV5-6 to TRBJ2-1, with 8 bases lining up with TRBD2. Per the germline V gene, CDR1 is SGHDT and CDR2 is YYEEEE. The junction had 13 bases not matched to a gene; V was cut back by 0 bases and J by 5 bases. The CDR3 runs to 18 residues. CDR3 region: CASSLEMGLAGPDNEQFF. The DNA of the CDR3 is TGTGCCAGCAGCTTGGAGATGGGGCTAGCGGGTCCCGACAATGAGCAGTTCTTC.

This rearrangement joins TRBV4-1 to TRBJ1-4; D possibly corresponds to TRBD1 (5 bases). The V end lost 2 bases, the J end lost 0 bases, and 13 bases lay between the germline ends. CDR3 length: 17 residues. Germline lookup yields CDR1 MGHRA and CDR2 YSYEKL. The CDR3 sequence is CASSQHRRGTTNEKLFF. In nucleotides, the CDR3 is TGCGCCAGCAGCCAACATCGGAGGGGAACAACTAATGAAAAACTGTTTTTT.

The V call is TRBV4-2, the J call TRBJ2-3, with TRBD2 identical over 12 bases. Germline V gene lookup returns CDR1 LGHNA and CDR2 YNFKEQ. V was clipped by 5 bases and J by 4 bases; unmatched bases: 10. This CDR3 has 17 amino acids. The CDR3 is CASSSQTSGRVADTQYF. The CDR3 nucleotides read TGTGCCAGCAGCTCCCAGACTAGCGGGAGAGTGGCAGATACGCAGTATTTT.

Comment on this clonotype: A read error may explain this, as a much larger clone is one base away. This chain joins TRBV29-1 and TRBJ2-1; no clear D gene. The last part of the DNA fits TRBJ2-7 better; the J call may be wrong. Germline-derived CDR1 and CDR2 are SQVTM and ANQGSEA. This CDR3 is built from 13 residues. CDR3 in amino acids: CSVKDDAWNEQYF. The CDR3 DNA sequence: TGCAGCGTGAAGGATGACGCCTGGAATGAGCAGTACTTC.

The V gene is TRBV6-6, the J gene TRBJ2-7; the D is unclear. The ends were cut back, 6 bases at V and 0 bases at J, with 15 bases in the middle. The germline V gene has CDR1 MNHNY and CDR2 SVGAGI (reference sequence). This CDR3 has 15 residues. The CDR3 protein is CASRRTALSSYEQYF. The DNA for the CDR3 is TGTGCCAGCAGACGGACGGCGCTGAGCTCCTACGAGCAGTACTTC.

In its sample, this clonotype was seen once. Germline and junction disagree at one end, which may indicate a read error. The chain employs TRBV29-1 and TRBJ2-7; D possibly uses TRBD1 or TRBD2 (5 bases each). Germline CDR1 SQVTM, CDR2 ANQGSEA. This CDR3 contains 11 residues. The CDR3 DNA reads as TGCAGCGTTGAAGGCCGGGACGACCAGTACTTC. Amino acids: CSVEGRDDQYF.

This chain links TRBV27 with TRBJ1-2; D remains ambiguous. Per germline, CDR1 MNHEY and CDR2 SMNVEV (reference sequence). The CDR3 is 16 residues long. V was pared by 6 bases and J by 2 bases, with 19 bases between. The CDR3 nucleotides read TGTGCCAGCAGGCCCGTGGCCCACACATGGAACTATGGCTACACCTTC. This encodes CASRPVAHTWNYGYTF.

The V and J genes are TRBV9 and TRBJ1-6; D is ambiguous. Trimming left V 0 bases short and J 7 bases short, with 8 bases between. The CDR3 sequence is 14 residues long. The germline gives CDR1 SGDLS, CDR2 YYNGEE. In nucleotides, the CDR3 is TGTGCCAGCAGCGTAGGGCAGGAGAATTCACCCCTCCACTTT. Its protein is CASSVGQENSPLHF.

This chain connects TRBV7-9 to TRBJ1-2; D is possibly TRBD1 (5 bases). Germline-derived CDR1 and CDR2 are SEHNR and FQNEAQ (reference sequence). V dropped 5 bases and J dropped 3 bases, with 13 bases sitting between them. CDR3 length: 14 amino acids. The CDR3 region is CASSPGTEYYGYTF. The CDR3 DNA reads as TGTGCCAGCAGCCCAGGGACGGAATACTATGGCTACACCTTC.